A single T cell receptor beta chain is shown here with its context. Its antigen is not known. The CDR3 spans 15 residues. Germline V gene lookup returns CDR1 PRHDT and CDR2 FYEKMQ (reference sequence). The V gene lost 0 bases and the J gene lost 7 bases, with 13 bases spanning the gap. The sample comes from a study of T cell responses to AZD1222 COVID-19 vaccine. The study's findings and limits: Spike-specific TCR breadth and depth both grew after two AZD1222 doses. Repertoire sampling occurred only after the peak T cell response. Clonal diversity was possibly underestimated; the donors were predominantly white British and more often female. Unmutated variant regions are reportedly targeted by nearly half of spike-specific TCRs.

Assay: immunoSEQ multiplex PCR; the TCRdb copy retains only in-frame clones and omits some. Here the sample spans just under 35,000 clones, 80% to 90% being singletons. The clonotype comes from an adult who received the AZD1222 COVID-19 vaccine. The sequencing here drew on peripheral blood, taken 28 days after the second AZD1222 dose. The chain employs TRBV13 and TRBJ2-1; D might be TRBD2 (6 bases). The CDR3 is CASSLGTRAPNEQFF. Here the CDR3 DNA reads TGTGCCAGCAGCTTAGGGACTAGGGCCCCGAATGAGCAGTTCTTC.